This section outlines one T cell receptor beta chain sequence together with its context. Its antigen is not known. These data belong to a study of T cell responses to AZD1222 COVID-19 vaccine. Whole-study findings and limits: Targets within unmutated variant regions were reportedly found for nearly half of spike-specific TCRs.

The table came from immunoSEQ multiplex PCR; TCRdb's copy has only in-frame clones and leaves some out. Found here are approximately 150,000 clones, about 90% of them singletons; the top ten hold 1.1%. Doses given second, at about 4 or about 12 weeks, were pooled. Germline V gives CDR1 LNHDA, CDR2 SQIVND (reference sequence). The CDR3 has 15 amino acids. V shed 1 base and J 6 bases; nucleotides not matched to a gene: 8. The sample was peripheral blood, taken 28 days after the second AZD1222 dose. The chain employs TRBV19 and TRBJ1-2, with 7 bases fitting TRBD1. This clonotype was sampled from an adult who received the AZD1222 COVID-19 vaccine. In DNA form, the CDR3 reads TGTGCCAGTAGTATAGTTCACAGGGGAGTGCATGGCTACACCTTC. Translated, it gives CASSIVHRGVHGYTF.